What follows are 18 T cell receptor beta chains derived from one specimen sequenced in a study of shared T cell receptors in the human thymus. Assay: immunoSEQ multiplex PCR; the TCRdb copy retains only in-frame clones and omits some. The table shows 650,000 to 950,000 clones, with approximately 85% occurring only once. The same sample was also used in a study of human thymus T cells.

The sample comprised thymocytes. Every receptor here comes from a girl under three years old with a congenital heart defect.

V gene TRBV6-1 combines with J gene TRBJ1-2; D not resolved. Germline-derived CDR1 and CDR2 are MNHNS and SASEGT. The ends were cut back, 5 bases at V and 0 bases at J, with 10 bases in the middle. This CDR3 has 14 residues. DNA for the CDR3: TGTGCCAGCAGTTCAGTACCAGCTAACTATGGCTACACCTTC. Translated, it gives CASSSVPANYGYTF.

J is TRBJ2-3 and V is TRBV5-1, with TRBD2 identical over 7 bases. Trimming removed 0 bases from V and 2 bases from J; junction bases left unmatched: 6. This CDR3 has 16 amino acids. The germline V gene has CDR1 SGHRS and CDR2 YFSETQ. CDR3: CASSLAAGVVTDTQYF. Written as DNA, the CDR3 is TGCGCCAGCAGCTTGGCCGCGGGGGTGGTCACAGATACGCAGTATTTT. The whole variable domain, remainder taken from reference TRBV5-1 and TRBJ2-3, is KAGVTQTPRYLIKTRGQQVTLSCSPISGHRSVSWYQQTPGQGLQFLFEYFSETQRNKGNFPGRFSGRQFSNSRSEMNVSTLELGDSALYLCASSLAAGVVTDTQYFGPGTRLTVL.

This chain connects TRBV10-1 to TRBJ2-3, with D maybe TRBD2 (6 bases). Germline CDR1 is WNHNN and CDR2 is SYGVQD (reference sequence). The CDR3 runs 15 residues. The V end was cut by 4 bases, the J end by 1 base, with 12 bases between. The CDR3 DNA follows: TGCGCCAGCAGTGCGCATAAGCGGGGCACAGATACGCAGTATTTT. It yields the protein CASSAHKRGTDTQYF.

The chain recombines TRBV5-1 with TRBJ2-7; D might be TRBD1 (6 bases). Germline assignment: CDR1 SGHRS and CDR2 YFSETQ. Trimming took off 0 bases at V and 1 base at J, with 14 bases between the two ends. The CDR3 totals 16 residues. The CDR3 nucleotides are TGCGCCAGCAGCTTGGGTTTCCCCGGACAGTCCTACGAGCAGTACTTC. This translates into CASSLGFPGQSYEQYF.

This clone was counted a single time. This chain connects TRBV5-1 to TRBJ2-1; 12 nucleotides align to TRBD2. Germline V gene lookup returns CDR1 SGHRS and CDR2 YFSETQ. With 6 bases clipped from V and 9 bases from J, the junction kept 25 bases outside the gene matches. CDR3 size: 20 residues. The DNA for the CDR3 is TGCGCCAGCACCCAGGCGCTAGCGGGGGGGAGTAGGAGAATTTTAGGTGAGCAGTTCTTC. Protein product: CASTQALAGGSRRILGEQFF.

In its sample, this clone was seen a few times. The chain couples TRBV4-1 to TRBJ2-3, with D unresolved. V lost 0 bases and J 4 bases, leaving 8 bases between the germline ends. CDR1 and CDR2 (germline): MGHRA, YSYEKL. The CDR3 extends over 14 amino acids. The CDR3 coding sequence is TGCGCCAGCAGCCAAGACACGCGCCCAGATACGCAGTATTTT. Its translation: CASSQDTRPDTQYF.

The chain uses TRBV11-2 and TRBJ1-2; TRBD1 matches at 8 bases. This CDR3 spans 15 amino acids. From germline, CDR1 is SGHAT and CDR2 FQNNGV. V lost 0 bases and J lost 8; bases outside the gene matches: 8. This chain's CDR3 is CASSLDRPDREGYTF. CDR3 nucleotide sequence: TGTGCCAGCAGCTTAGACAGACCGGACAGGGAAGGCTACACCTTC.

The chain is built from TRBV28 and TRBJ2-7, with 10 positions matching TRBD1. The CDR3 totals 15 residues. V shed 7 bases, J shed 3 bases, and the junction held 9 bases outside the gene matches. Germline CDR1 and CDR2: MDHEN and SYDVKM. In DNA, the CDR3 is TGTGCCAGCACTCACCGGGACAGGGGCTACTACGAGCAGTACTTC. This translates into CASTHRDRGYYEQYF.

The CDR3 DNA reads as TGTGCCAGCAGCTTAATCTGGGGAGGGATTGGGTCCCAGCATTTT. Translated, it gives CASSLIWGGIGSQHF. This rearrangement joins TRBV7-6 to TRBJ1-5; D uncertain. CDR3 size: 15 residues. Looked up from germline, CDR1 is SGHVS and CDR2 is FNYEAQ. V was shortened by 2 bases and J by 11 bases, with 19 bases between the two germline ends.

The J gene is TRBJ2-3, the V gene TRBV5-4; 13 bases agree with TRBD2. The germline CDR1 and CDR2 sequences are SGHNT and YYREEE (reference sequence). V gave up 4 bases and J gave up 5 bases; unmatched junction bases: 7. CDR3 size: 16 residues. The CDR3 protein is CASSIPWTSGGDTQYF. In DNA, the CDR3 is TGTGCCAGCAGCATACCATGGACTAGCGGGGGAGATACGCAGTATTTT.

The CDR3 DNA follows: TGTGCCAGCAGCCCAGGACTAGCAGTTGCCTCAGATACGCAGTATTTT. This gives the protein CASSPGLAVASDTQYF. V gene TRBV7-6 combines with J gene TRBJ2-3, with 8 bases matching TRBD2. Germline V gene sequence: CDR1 SGHVS, CDR2 FNYEAQ. V was pared by 5 bases and J by 4 bases, with 11 bases of the junction left unmatched. This CDR3 region has 16 residues.

This chain joins TRBV9 and TRBJ1-2; possibly TRBD1 for D (6 bases). Trimming pared 0 bases from V and 1 base from J, leaving 16 bases between. Germline loops: CDR1 SGDLS, CDR2 YYNGEE. CDR3 length: 17 residues. The CDR3 bases are TGTGCCAGCAGCGTAGGTACAGCCGGACAGATTAACTATGGCTACACCTTC. Translated: CASSVGTAGQINYGYTF.

J is TRBJ2-3 and V is TRBV7-2, with D possibly matching TRBD2 (5 bases). The CDR3 sequence is 15 residues long. The germline gives CDR1 SGHTA, CDR2 FQGNSA. The V end was cut by 5 bases, the J end by 2 bases, with 14 bases between. The CDR3: CASSLDRENTDTQYF. DNA for the CDR3: TGTGCCAGCAGCCTCGACCGGGAAAACACAGATACGCAGTATTTT.

The chain carries TRBV6-5 and TRBJ1-1; possibly TRBD1 for D (5 bases). Germline CDR1 MNHEY, CDR2 SVGAGI. The V end lost 6 bases, the J end lost 5 bases, and 10 bases lay between the germline ends. The CDR3 loop spans 12 amino acids. Here the CDR3 reads CASRGRETEAFF. CDR3 nucleotide sequence: TGTGCCAGCAGGGGGCGGGAAACTGAAGCTTTCTTT.

J is TRBJ1-2 and V is TRBV5-1, with 7 bases identical to TRBD1. The junction had 6 bases not matched to a gene; V was cut back by 3 bases and J by 1 base. The germline V gene has CDR1 SGHRS and CDR2 YFSETQ. This CDR3 is 15 amino acids long. The DNA for the CDR3 is TGCGCCAGCAGCTCCCCGGGACAGTTTAACTATGGCTACACCTTC. It codes for CASSSPGQFNYGYTF.

This chain uses TRBV28 with TRBJ2-3, with a possible D match to TRBD1 (6 bases). The CDR3 is 12 amino acids. Between the trimmed V and J ends, which lost 8 bases and 3 bases, there was a span of 9 bases. Germline CDR1 reads MDHEN; CDR2 reads SYDVKM. CDR3 coding DNA: TGTGCCAGCGGGACAATAACAGATACGCAGTATTTT. Its protein product is CASGTITDTQYF.

A note on this clone: The junction departs from germline at one end; a sequencing error may be responsible. The V and J genes are TRBV28 and TRBJ1-5; D is uncertain. CDR1 is MDHEN, CDR2 SYDVKM, per germline. The CDR3 consists of 12 residues. The CDR3 loop is CASSGEDQPRHF. CDR3 nucleotide sequence: TGTGCCAGCAGTGGGGAGGATCAGCCCCGGCATTTT.

The chain combines TRBV11-2 with TRBJ1-1; TRBD1 agrees at 10 bases. The CDR3 runs to 16 residues. Trimming cost V 1 base and J 1 base; bases outside gene matches: 3. Per germline, CDR1 SGHAT and CDR2 FQNNGV. CDR3: CASSLARQGANTEAFF. The CDR3 bases are TGTGCCAGCAGCTTAGCCCGACAGGGGGCGAACACTGAAGCTTTCTTT. The full variable domain, with the rest looked up from reference TRBV11-2 and TRBJ1-1, is EAGVAQSPRYKIIEKRQSVAFWCNPISGHATLYWYQQILGQGPKLLIQFQNNGVVDDSQLPKDRFSAERLKGVDSTLKIQPAKLEDSAVYLCASSLARQGANTEAFFGQGTRLTVV.